This TCR beta chain comes out of a study of identical twins. TCRdb reprocessed the 5' RACE reads with MiXCR, giving one entry per CDR3 protein. The repertoire has hundreds of thousands of distinct CDR3 sequences, about 12% of them found once; the top ten carry under 2%. These data were also reused for a study on yellow fever vaccine responses in identical twins.

Sequenced sample: PBMCs. The clonotype was recovered from a young woman in good health.

The CDR3 spells CASSEDLWGQGASGELFF. CDR3 nucleotide sequence: TGTGCCAGCAGTGAAGACCTTTGGGGACAGGGGGCATCCGGGGAGCTGTTTTTT. The gene calls are TRBV2 and TRBJ2-2; 12 nucleotides line up with TRBD1. CDR3 length: 18 amino acids. Germline V CDR1 and CDR2: SNHLY, FYNNEI. V was clipped by 1 base and J by 6 bases; unmatched bases: 9.